This is a list of T cell receptor beta chains from one sample in a study of beta chain features in type 1 diabetes. Some clones are missing from TCRdb's copy, which holds only in-frame ones; the method was immunoSEQ multiplex PCR. The table shows 200,000 to 300,000 clones, with about 15% occurring only once. The material sequenced was naive CD4+ T cells from blood. All receptors come from a man under 40 with type 1 diabetes. CDR3s include the opening cysteine and the closing phenylalanine or tryptophan. Fields, in order: V gene, J gene, D gene, clone size, CDR3 protein, CDR3 DNA. D genes are given only for firm matches. Clone sizes are given selectively: once, few, many, or a class where the clone is expanded.

>TRBV2|TRBJ2-3|TRBD2|-
CASSRISGVTDTQYF
TGTGCCAGCAGTCGGATTAGCGGGGTCACAGATACGCAGTATTTT
>TRBV4-1|TRBJ1-2|-|few
CASGQQDYGYTF
TGCGCCAGCGGCCAGCAGGACTATGGCTACACCTTC
>TRBV18|TRBJ2-1|TRBD1|few
CASSQTGGYEQFF
TGTGCCAGCTCACAGACAGGGGGGTATGAGCAGTTCTTC
>TRBV6-1|TRBJ1-1|TRBD1|few
CASSVSGGTGVDTEAFF
TGTGCCAGCAGTGTTTCCGGGGGGACAGGGGTGGACACTGAAGCTTTCTTT
>TRBV21-1|TRBJ2-1|-|few
CASSKDQICSYNEQFF
TGTGCCAGCAGCAAAGACCAGATTTGCTCCTACAATGAGCAGTTCTTC
>TRBV25-1|TRBJ2-7|TRBD2|-
CASTGPGRPFEQYF
TGTGCCAGCACCGGCCCCGGGAGGCCCTTCGAGCAGTACTTC
>TRBV29-1|TRBJ2-3|-|few
CSAVSGSTDTQYF
TGCAGCGCCGTAAGCGGTAGCACAGATACGCAGTATTTT
>TRBV19|TRBJ2-4|-|few
CASSTNRGGKYF
TGTGCCAGTAGTACAAACAGGGGGGGAAAGTACTTC
>TRBV2|TRBJ1-2|-|-
CASSAAGEQVGGYTF
TGTGCCAGCAGCGCTGCGGGGGAGCAGGTGGGAGGCTACACCTTC
>TRBV7-2|TRBJ2-5|TRBD2|-
CASSLAGGLETQYF
TGTGCCAGCAGCCTAGCGGGGGGGCTCGAGACCCAGTACTTC
>TRBV21-1|TRBJ2-7|-|few
CASSKERRGRTPGSYEQYF
TGTGCCAGCAGCAAAGAAAGAAGGGGTCGCACTCCCGGATCCTACGAGCAGTACTTC
>TRBV11-2|TRBJ2-6|-|-
CASSQITGLGANVLTF
TGTGCCAGCAGCCAAATTACAGGGTTGGGGGCCAACGTCCTGACTTTC
>TRBV7-8|TRBJ2-3|TRBD2|few
CASSLRSASGTRFTDTQYF
TGTGCCAGCAGCTTACGTTCGGCTAGCGGGACCAGATTCACAGATACGCAGTATTTT
>TRBV4-1|TRBJ2-7|TRBD2|-
CASSPPGLAPHEQYF
TGCGCCAGCAGCCCCCCGGGACTAGCCCCCCACGAGCAGTACTTC
>TRBV30|TRBJ1-2|TRBD1|-
CAWSVQGTYGYTF
TGTGCCTGGAGTGTACAGGGGACCTATGGCTACACCTTC
>TRBV11-2|TRBJ2-1|-|-
CASSLRGTPNEQFF
TGTGCCAGCAGCTTAAGAGGGACTCCAAATGAGCAGTTCTTC
>TRBV29-1|TRBJ2-3|-|-
CSATTGDTDTQYF
TGCAGCGCAACCACAGGAGACACAGATACGCAGTATTTT
>TRBV25-1|TRBJ1-4|-|few
CASSDRVSNEKLFF
TGTGCCAGCAGTGACAGGGTCAGTAATGAAAAACTGTTTTTT
>TRBV7-9|TRBJ2-5|-|-
CASSRRTGVQETQYF
TGTGCCAGCAGCCGGCGAACGGGGGTTCAAGAGACCCAGTACTTC
>TRBV29-1|TRBJ1-2|-|few
CSVVQGNYGYTF
TGCAGCGTTGTACAGGGTAACTATGGCTACACCTTC
>TRBV6-1|TRBJ2-3|-|-
CASSPSLVTQYF
TGTGCCAGCAGCCCTAGCCTGGTTACGCAGTATTTT
>TRBV4-2|TRBJ2-3|-|few
CASSHPLDTQYF
TGTGCCAGCAGCCACCCCCTAGATACGCAGTATTTT
>TRBV9|TRBJ1-6|-|-
CASSGSSYNSPLHF
TGTGCCAGCAGCGGCAGCTCCTATAATTCACCCCTCCACTTT
>TRBV14|TRBJ2-5|TRBD2|few
CASSRGVAGAGQTQYF
TGTGCCAGCAGCCGCGGGGTAGCGGGAGCAGGGCAGACCCAGTACTTC
>TRBV2|TRBJ1-5|TRBD1|-
CASSRDRAGYQPQHF
TGTGCCAGCAGTCGGGACAGGGCAGGATATCAGCCCCAGCATTTT
>TRBV5-1|TRBJ1-1|-|-
CASSFDLEDIYEAFF
TGCGCCAGCAGCTTTGATTTAGAAGACATATATGAAGCTTTCTTT
>TRBV10-3|TRBJ1-5|TRBD1|-
CAISPGQPLDQPQHF
TGTGCCATCAGTCCGGGACAGCCATTGGATCAGCCCCAGCATTTT
>TRBV6-4|TRBJ1-6|-|-
CASSSGTRGTPLHF
TGTGCCAGCAGCTCCGGGACCAGGGGAACACCCCTCCACTTT
>TRBV27|TRBJ1-4|-|-
CASSLTRVTEKLFF
TGTGCCAGCAGTTTAACCAGGGTAACTGAAAAACTGTTTTTT
>TRBV7-9|TRBJ2-3|TRBD1|-
CASSRGGQGPLDTQYF
TGTGCCAGCAGTAGGGGGGGACAGGGCCCCTTGGATACGCAGTATTTT
>TRBV28|TRBJ2-6|-|few
CASSSSGANVLTF
TGTGCCAGCAGCAGCTCTGGGGCCAACGTCCTGACTTTC
>TRBV5-1|TRBJ1-1|-|-
CASSLAENTEAFF
TGCGCCAGCAGCTTGGCAGAGAACACTGAAGCTTTCTTT
>TRBV5-1|TRBJ2-7|TRBD2|-
CASSLTSGRTYEQYF
TGCGCCAGCAGCTTGACTAGCGGGAGGACCTACGAGCAGTACTTC
>TRBV2|TRBJ1-2|-|-
CASSEGQGYYGYTF
TGTGCCAGCAGTGAAGGGCAGGGGTACTATGGCTACACCTTC
>TRBV30|TRBJ1-5|-|few
CAWSGPGSNQPQHF
TGTGCCTGGAGTGGGCCGGGTAGCAATCAGCCCCAGCATTTT
>TRBV18|TRBJ2-3|TRBD2|-
CASSPLGAGGTDTQYF
TGTGCCAGCTCACCATTGGGAGCGGGGGGCACAGATACGCAGTATTTT
>TRBV30|TRBJ1-5|-|-
CAWSPRGGNSNQPQHF
TGTGCCTGGAGTCCCCGAGGAGGAAATAGCAATCAGCCCCAGCATTTT
>TRBV29-1|TRBJ1-1|-|few
CSVERGNTEAFF
TGCAGCGTTGAGCGGGGGAACACTGAAGCTTTCTTT
>TRBV7-8|TRBJ2-1|TRBD1|-
CASSLRTGSDNEQFF
TGTGCCAGCAGCTTAAGGACAGGGTCGGACAATGAGCAGTTCTTC
>TRBV10-3|TRBJ2-1|TRBD1|once
CAISTDRGGEQFF
TGTGCCATCAGTACGGACAGGGGAGGTGAGCAGTTCTTC
>TRBV4-2|TRBJ1-1|-|-
CASSQRLGTEAFF
TGTGCCAGCAGCCAACGACTCGGCACTGAAGCTTTCTTT
>TRBV6-5|TRBJ2-6|-|few
CASRRQASGANVLTF
TGTGCCAGCAGGCGACAGGCCTCTGGGGCCAACGTCCTGACTTTC
>TRBV19|TRBJ2-7|-|-
CASSIQPGLTYEQYF
TGTGCCAGTAGTATTCAGCCGGGACTCACCTACGAGCAGTACTTC
>TRBV11-2|TRBJ2-3|-|-
CASSHTDTQYF
TGTGCCAGCAGCCACACAGATACGCAGTATTTT